These 14 T cell receptor beta chains originate from one sample sequenced in a study of neurological immune-mediated disorders. A single record per CDR3 protein comes from TCRdb applying MiXCR to the 5' RACE reads. The sample consists of some 95,000 distinct CDR3 sequences, 3.5% of them appearing once. Sequences were obtained from PBMCs. The receptors come from a woman younger than 30 with multiple sclerosis.

This clonotype was counted many times. V is TRBV7-8 and J is TRBJ2-1, with TRBD1 as a possible D gene (5 bases). This CDR3 contains 15 residues. V was clipped by 2 bases and J by 11 bases, with 19 bases between them. The germline V gene encodes CDR1 SGHVS and CDR2 FQNEAQ. In DNA, the CDR3 is TGTGCCAGCAGCTTACCCTCGATCGACAGTCCCAAGCAGTTCTTC. Protein product: CASSLPSIDSPKQFF.

This clonotype was counted many times. V and J are TRBV11-2 and TRBJ2-1, with D unresolved. From germline, CDR1 is SGHAT and CDR2 FQNNGV. CDR3 length equals 13 residues. Trimming pared 1 base from V and 4 bases from J, leaving 5 bases between. The DNA of the CDR3 is TGTGCCAGCAGCTTAGCAAATTACAATGAGCAGTTCTTC. Translation gives CASSLANYNEQFF.

This clonotype has at least ten counts. The chain combines TRBV20-1 with TRBJ1-5, with 12 bases fitting TRBD1. The germline V gene has CDR1 DFQATT and CDR2 SNEGSKA (reference sequence). The ends lost 5 bases at V and 6 bases at J; junction bases unmatched: 5. The CDR3 spans 14 residues. In DNA, the CDR3 is TGCAGTGCTCCCGGGACAGGGGGCGGTCAGCCCCAGCATTTT. Its translation is CSAPGTGGGQPQHF.

This clonotype was recorded many times. This sequence joins TRBV12-3 or TRBV12-4 and TRBJ2-1; D is perhaps TRBD2 (5 bases). This CDR3 is 16 amino acids long. Trimming took 2 bases from V and 8 from J, leaving 19 bases between them. The CDR3 loop is CASSLRRPPESDEQFF. CDR3 nucleotides: TGTGCCAGCAGTTTAAGGAGGCCCCCGGAGAGCGATGAGCAGTTCTTC.

This clonotype showed up many times. The chain employs TRBV12-3 or TRBV12-4 and TRBJ2-3; TRBD2 agrees at 9 bases. V lost 4 bases to trimming and J lost 3 bases; unmatched junction nucleotides: 2. The CDR3 extends over 14 amino acids. In DNA, the CDR3 is TGTGCCAGCAGTTGGACTAGCGAAACAGATACGCAGTATTTT. The encoded protein is CASSWTSETDTQYF.

The chain uses TRBV28 and TRBJ2-7, with D possibly being TRBD1 (7 bases). Germline values: CDR1 MDHEN, CDR2 SYDVKM. The germline V and J ends were trimmed by 4 bases and 0 bases, with 13 bases remaining between them. This CDR3 is built from 15 residues. The chain's CDR3 is CASSSPGGSSYEQYF. The CDR3 nucleotides read TGTGCCAGCAGTTCCCCAGGGGGGAGCTCCTACGAGCAGTACTTC.

V and J are TRBV5-1 and TRBJ2-3; the D gene is possibly TRBD1 (6 bases). CDR1 and CDR2 (germline): SGHRS, YFSETQ. The CDR3 is made up of 15 amino acids. The V end lost 2 bases, the J end lost 3 bases, and 13 bases lay between the germline ends. The CDR3 here is CASSFRGFRTDTQYF. CDR3 coding DNA: TGCGCCAGCAGCTTCAGGGGTTTCCGAACAGATACGCAGTATTTT.

This clonotype was counted ten times or more. V gene TRBV7-2 combines with J gene TRBJ2-1; D is ambiguous. The V gene's germline CDR1 is SGHTA and CDR2 FQGNSA. The CDR3 loop spans 15 amino acids. Trimming removed 1 base at V and 0 bases at J, with 7 bases between. The CDR3 DNA reads as TGTGCCAGCAGCTTAGGTGAGAGCTCCTACAATGAGCAGTTCTTC. Translation gives CASSLGESSYNEQFF.

In this sample, this clonotype turned up many times. The V call is TRBV2, the J call TRBJ1-3; D is ambiguous. The CDR3 is 13 residues long. In germline, CDR1 is SNHLY, CDR2 FYNNEI. V dropped 7 bases and J dropped 1 base, with 8 bases sitting between them. The CDR3 coding sequence is TGTGCCAGCACCCAGTTATCTGGAAACACCATATATTTT. It encodes CASTQLSGNTIYF.

The chain is built from TRBV6-2 or TRBV6-3 and TRBJ2-2; 10 nucleotides agree with TRBD2. In germline, CDR1 is MNHEY, CDR2 SVGEGT. J gave up 6 bases and V 5 bases, and 6 bases lay outside the gene matches. CDR3 length equals 15 residues. As DNA, the CDR3 is TGTGCCAGCAGTAATCCGGGACTAGCGCCCGGGGAGCTGTTTTTT. It yields the protein CASSNPGLAPGELFF.

The J gene is TRBJ1-1, the V gene TRBV20-1; D possibly corresponds to TRBD1 (6 bases). The CDR3 consists of 15 residues. Germline CDR1 and CDR2: DFQATT and SNEGSKA (reference sequence). V lost 3 bases and J lost 0, with 14 bases in between. CDR3 protein: CSARVGGGMNTEAFF. In DNA form, the CDR3 reads TGCAGTGCTAGGGTCGGGGGCGGAATGAACACTGAAGCTTTCTTT.

This clonotype was seen at least ten times. The chain joins TRBV7-2 to TRBJ2-7, with 7 bases fitting TRBD2. The CDR3 covers 13 residues. The V gene end was trimmed by 5 bases and the J gene end by 3 bases; junction bases not matched to a gene: 4. Germline assignment: CDR1 SGHTA and CDR2 FQGNSA. The CDR3, as DNA: TGTGCCAGCAGCGCCGCTAGCGGCTACGAGCAGTACTTC. It is translated as CASSAASGYEQYF.

Comments on this clonotype: Germline and junction disagree at one end, which may indicate a read error. The chain recombines TRBV5-6 with TRBJ1-1; D unresolved. Germline V gene lookup returns CDR1 SGHDT and CDR2 YYEEEE. The CDR3 consists of 15 residues. The CDR3 DNA reads as TGTGTCAGCAGCTTGGTCTCCACGGGCAGCACTGAAGCTTTCTTT. This encodes CVSSLVSTGSTEAFF.

This clonotype was counted ten times or more. The chain has TRBV20-1 and TRBJ1-1; TRBD1 agrees at 10 bases. The germline gives CDR1 DFQATT, CDR2 SNEGSKA (reference sequence). The J segment lost 4 bases and the V segment lost 3 bases, leaving 11 bases of the junction unmatched. The CDR3 totals 16 residues. The CDR3 DNA sequence: TGCAGTGCTAGTGACTCCGGGACAGGGGCTGGCACTGAAGCTTTCTTT. It specifies CSASDSGTGAGTEAFF.